Below are 18 T cell receptor beta chains sequenced from a single sample in a study of blood T cell repertoires in COVID-19. Clones were read by immunoSEQ multiplex PCR, and TCRdb kept only the in-frame ones, dropping some. The sample holds some 250,000 clones, roughly 86% seen once. What was sequenced was PBMCs or T cells enriched from blood (not recorded which). The receptor set was obtained from a woman aged 25 to 39 with acute COVID-19.

This rearrangement joins TRBV2 to TRBJ1-2; 9 bases match TRBD1. Trimming took 7 bases from V and 7 from J; bases not matched to a gene: 7. Germline V lookup: CDR1 SNHLY, CDR2 FYNNEI. CDR3 length: 13 residues. The CDR3 DNA follows: TGTGCCAGCACAACCCCGGGACAGGGTGGCTACACCTTC. Its translation: CASTTPGQGGYTF.

This chain connects TRBV10-3 to TRBJ2-2, with TRBD1 as a possible D gene (5 bases). V was clipped by 2 bases and J by 1 base, with 11 bases between them. CDR1 is ENHRY, CDR2 SYGVKD, per germline. The CDR3 is 16 residues long. The CDR3 protein is CAISEIDRMNTGELFF. The DNA for the CDR3 is TGTGCCATCAGTGAGATAGACAGAATGAACACCGGGGAGCTGTTTTTT.

CDR3 bases: TGCGCCAGCAGCCAAGGAACAGGGATCGGCACTGAAGCTTTCTTT. This codes for CASSQGTGIGTEAFF. V usage is TRBV4-1 and J usage is TRBJ1-1; D may be TRBD1 (6 bases). This CDR3 has 15 residues. Trimming stripped 1 base from V and 4 bases from J, with 13 bases between. The germline V gene has CDR1 MGHRA and CDR2 YSYEKL.

The rearrangement uses TRBV10-1 and TRBJ2-1, with D perhaps TRBD1 (7 bases). The germline CDR1 and CDR2 sequences are WNHNN and SYGVQD (reference sequence). V shed 6 bases and J shed 8 bases, with 14 bases lying between them. CDR3 size: 13 residues. CDR3 amino acids: CASRGPRGDEQFF. The DNA of the CDR3 is TGCGCCAGCAGAGGTCCCAGGGGGGATGAGCAGTTCTTC.

This chain uses TRBV2 with TRBJ1-1, with a weak D call TRBD1 (5 bases). The V end was cut by 10 bases, the J end by 2 bases, with 14 bases between. Germline CDR1 is SNHLY and CDR2 is FYNNEI. The CDR3 covers 13 residues. In nucleotides, the CDR3 is TGTGCCACCCTATACAGGAGAAACACTGAAGCTTTCTTT. Translating it yields CATLYRRNTEAFF.

The rearrangement links TRBV5-1 to TRBJ1-2, with 8 bases fitting TRBD1. CDR3 length: 11 residues. After removal of 7 bases from V and 6 bases from J, the junction contained 2 bases not matched to a gene. CDR1 and CDR2 (germline): SGHRS, YFSETQ. The CDR3 region has the DNA TGCGCCAGCCACAGGGGGGATGGCTACACCTTC. Translated: CASHRGDGYTF.

The chain recombines TRBV5-1 with TRBJ1-2; D is perhaps TRBD1 (5 bases). Germline lookup yields CDR1 SGHRS and CDR2 YFSETQ. CDR3 size: 15 residues. Trimming removed 0 bases from V and 1 base from J, with 10 bases in between. CDR3: CASSLAERGNYGYTF. The CDR3 bases are TGCGCCAGCAGCTTGGCGGAAAGGGGTAACTATGGCTACACCTTC.

The chain combines TRBV24-1 with TRBJ1-5; 8 bases map to TRBD1. CDR1 and CDR2 from the germline V gene are KGHDR and SFDVKD. J gave up 7 bases and V 1 base, and 11 bases lay outside the gene matches. This CDR3 region has 17 residues. CDR3 nucleotide sequence: TGTGCCACCAGTGATTTCCGTGGACAGGGTGTTCACCAGCCCCAGCATTTT. This codes for CATSDFRGQGVHQPQHF.

The chain couples TRBV19 to TRBJ1-2, with TRBD1 as a possible D gene (5 bases). Germline CDR1 reads LNHDA; CDR2 reads SQIVND (reference sequence). The CDR3 runs 13 residues. Trimming took 5 bases from V and 4 from J, leaving 11 bases between them. In DNA, the CDR3 is TGTGCCAGTAGTCAGGGCTACTCCTATGGCTACACCTTC. The encoded protein is CASSQGYSYGYTF. Drawing the rest from reference TRBV19 and TRBJ1-2, the complete variable domain is DGGITQSPKYLFRKEGQNVTLSCEQNLNHDAMYWYRQDPGQGLRLIYYSQIVNDFQKGDIAEGYSVSREKKESFPLTVTSAQKNPTAFYLCASSQGYSYGYTFGSGTRLTVV.

The chain joins TRBV7-3 to TRBJ2-5; TRBD2 might be the D (5 bases). Germline CDR1 and CDR2: SGHTA and FQGTGA. Trimming shortened V by 5 bases and J by 4 bases, and 20 bases separated the two germline ends. The CDR3 runs to 16 residues. CDR3 loop: CASSHRRPLSGETQYF. The DNA for the CDR3 is TGTGCCAGCAGCCACCGACGACCTTTAAGCGGAGAGACCCAGTACTTC.

The chain is built from TRBV27 and TRBJ2-7; D is perhaps TRBD2 (6 bases). V was trimmed by 6 bases and J by 3 bases, leaving 12 bases between them. The CDR3 has 13 amino acids. Germline V CDR1 and CDR2: MNHEY, SMNVEV (reference sequence). The CDR3 coding sequence is TGTGCCAGCAGGTCTCTGGGGGGCTACGAGCAGTACTTC. Translating it yields CASRSLGGYEQYF.

V and J are TRBV4-1 and TRBJ2-2; 9 bases line up with TRBD2. V gave up 5 bases and J gave up 7 bases; unmatched junction bases: 11. This CDR3 is built from 16 residues. The germline V gene has CDR1 MGHRA and CDR2 YSYEKL. The CDR3 bases are TGCGCCAGCAGCGGGCTGGCGGGGGGGCGCGGCGGGGAGCTGTTTTTT. This encodes CASSGLAGGRGGELFF.

DNA of the CDR3: TGTGCCAGCAGTATAGACGCGCAGGGACTTCGTGGCTACACCTTC. It codes for CASSIDAQGLRGYTF. This sequence joins TRBV6-5 and TRBJ1-2, with D maybe TRBD1 (5 bases). This CDR3 is 15 amino acids long. V lost 5 bases, J lost 7 bases, and 20 bases lay in between. Germline V gives CDR1 MNHEY, CDR2 SVGAGI.

The rearrangement links TRBV6-2 or TRBV6-3 to TRBJ2-3; D gene ambiguous. This CDR3 is 14 amino acids long. Trimming pared 4 bases from V and 0 bases from J, leaving 8 bases between. Germline CDR1 and CDR2: MNHEY and SVGEGT. CDR3 coding DNA: TGTGCCAGCAGTTCTTCCGGTAGCACAGATACGCAGTATTTT. Its translation: CASSSSGSTDTQYF.

The chain combines TRBV2 with TRBJ1-4; D not certain. The V end was cut by 6 bases, the J end by 8 bases, with 13 bases between. Germline values: CDR1 SNHLY, CDR2 FYNNEI. The CDR3 has 13 amino acids. The CDR3 is CASSGDLGEKLFF. Written as DNA, the CDR3 is TGTGCCAGCAGCGGGGATTTGGGGGAAAAACTGTTTTTT.

This clone appeared a single time. The chain employs TRBV19 and TRBJ1-2; 8 bases fit TRBD1. V was pared by 5 bases and J by 0 bases, with 5 bases of the junction left unmatched. The CDR3 extends over 15 amino acids. In germline, CDR1 is LNHDA, CDR2 SQIVND (reference sequence). In nucleotides, the CDR3 is TGTGCCAGTAGTGAACAGGGGGTTTCTAACTATGGCTACACCTTC. It is translated as CASSEQGVSNYGYTF.

V and J are TRBV27 and TRBJ2-1; D gene unclear. V lost 5 bases and J lost 6, with 11 bases in between. The CDR3 runs 13 residues. Germline V gives CDR1 MNHEY, CDR2 SMNVEV (reference sequence). CDR3 in amino acids: CASSPTNSNEQFF. In DNA form, the CDR3 reads TGTGCCAGCAGTCCAACAAACAGCAATGAGCAGTTCTTC.

The chain joins TRBV5-1 to TRBJ2-7; TRBD1 is a possible D gene (6 bases). The CDR3 loop spans 14 amino acids. V was shortened by 6 bases and J by 4 bases, with 17 bases between the two germline ends. In germline, CDR1 is SGHRS, CDR2 YFSETQ. In DNA, the CDR3 is TGCGCCAGCACCTTCCTCCCAACAGGGTACGAGCAGTACTTC. Protein: CASTFLPTGYEQYF. The full variable domain, rest sourced from reference TRBV5-1 and TRBJ2-7, is KAGVTQTPRYLIKTRGQQVTLSCSPISGHRSVSWYQQTPGQGLQFLFEYFSETQRNKGNFPGRFSGRQFSNSRSEMNVSTLELGDSALYLCASTFLPTGYEQYFGPGTRLTVT.